This record looks at one T cell receptor beta chain sequence and its context. The record originates from a study of T cell changes during pregnancy in multiple sclerosis. Clones were read by immunoSEQ multiplex PCR, and TCRdb kept only the in-frame ones, dropping some. The repertoire has approximately 23,000 clones, about nine tenths of them found once; the top ten carry around 0.57%. The CDR3 runs 13 residues. Per germline, CDR1 MNHNS and CDR2 SASEGT. V lost 3 bases to trimming and J lost 4 bases, with 9 bases between them. This specimen was CD4+ T cells from peripheral blood mononuclear cells, taken after pregnancy. V is TRBV6-1 and J is TRBJ1-2; D gene uncertain. The TCR was taken from a female donor in good health, enrolled as a control in a pregnancy study. The CDR3 DNA reads as TGTGCCAGCAGTGACCCCGGGTTCTATGGCTACACCTTC. This gives the protein CASSDPGFYGYTF.